Sequencing of this TCR beta chain was carried out in a study of shared clonotypes between healthy human individuals. The protocol was immunoSEQ multiplex PCR, while the TCRdb copy is restricted to in-frame clones and leaves out a portion. The sample holds around 100,000 clones, about two thirds seen once. The CDR3 sequence is 15 residues long. CDR1 LGHNA and CDR2 YNFKEQ come from the germline V gene. Trimming removed 4 bases from V and 5 bases from J; junction bases left unmatched: 9. The sequence was obtained from a woman aged 25 to 39 in good health. This sequence joins TRBV4-2 and TRBJ1-1; 8 nucleotides align to TRBD1. The specimen sequenced was memory CD8+ T cells sorted from blood. As for subset: CD45RO+ cells pooled with CCR7-negative TemRA cells. Here the CDR3 DNA reads TGTGCCAGCAGCCCCAGACAGGGGTCGGGGACTGAAGCTTTCTTT. It is translated as CASSPRQGSGTEAFF.